What follows are 14 T cell receptor beta chains derived from one specimen sequenced in a study of CD8 T cells in Susac syndrome. RNA was extracted with the RNeasy kit, and a quantity of 0.5 to 1 ug was reverse transcribed using random hexamers. MiXCR, run by TCRdb on the immunoSEQ multiplex PCR reads, gives a single entry per CDR3 protein. The sample yields some 300,000 distinct CDR3 sequences, 85% seen once. The sample consisted of CD8+ T cells from PBMCs. All receptors come from a human donor with multiple sclerosis.

The V and J genes are TRBV20-1 and TRBJ1-5; D call uncertain. This CDR3 contains 13 residues. The V gene's germline CDR1 is DFQATT and CDR2 SNEGSKA (reference sequence). Trimming shortened V by 0 bases and J by 7 bases, and 10 bases separated the two germline ends. CDR3 in amino acids: CSARETNSQPQHF. As DNA, the CDR3 is TGCAGTGCTAGAGAGACGAACAGCCAGCCCCAGCATTTT.

CDR3 residues: CAWISGKKEAFF. Written as DNA, the CDR3 is TGTGCCTGGATTTCGGGGAAGAAGGAAGCTTTCTTT. This chain links TRBV30 with TRBJ1-1; D unclear. The CDR3 is made up of 12 amino acids. The germline CDR1 and CDR2 sequences are GTSNPN and SVGIG (reference sequence). The ends were cut back, 4 bases at V and 8 bases at J, with 14 bases in the middle.

The V call is TRBV19, the J call TRBJ1-1; 7 bases fit TRBD1. Germline-derived CDR1 and CDR2 are LNHDA and SQIVND (reference sequence). The CDR3 is 14 amino acids. The V and J ends lost 7 bases and 4 bases, in that order; junction bases with no gene match: 9. CDR3 region: CASITGVGRTEAFF. CDR3 DNA sequence: TGTGCCAGTATCACAGGGGTCGGTCGCACTGAAGCTTTCTTT. Drawing the rest from reference TRBV19 and TRBJ1-1, the complete variable domain is DGGITQSPKYLFRKEGQNVTLSCEQNLNHDAMYWYRQDPGQGLRLIYYSQIVNDFQKGDIAEGYSVSREKKESFPLTVTSAQKNPTAFYLCASITGVGRTEAFFGQGTRLTVV.

This chain links TRBV29-1 with TRBJ2-1, with D uncertain. V gave up 1 base and J gave up 3 bases, with 10 bases separating them. This CDR3 comprises 14 residues. The germline V gene encodes CDR1 SQVTM and CDR2 ANQGSEA. CDR3 in DNA: TGCAGCGTTGAAGCGACTCCTTACTACAATGAGCAGTTCTTC. Protein sequence: CSVEATPYYNEQFF.

V gene TRBV4-1 combines with J gene TRBJ1-2; 10 bases match TRBD1. Per germline, CDR1 MGHRA and CDR2 YSYEKL. CDR3 length equals 17 residues. V shed 1 base and J 7 bases; nucleotides not matched to a gene: 12. DNA for the CDR3: TGCGCCAGCAGCCAAGTTGTATTGACAGGGGGCGGTTTTGGCTACACCTTC. It codes for CASSQVVLTGGGFGYTF.

This clonotype was detected only once. The chain combines TRBV6-2 or TRBV6-3 with TRBJ2-7; D call uncertain. V lost 5 bases, J lost 11 bases, and 16 bases lay in between. Germline V lookup: CDR1 MNHEY, CDR2 SVGEGT. This CDR3 region has 12 residues. This CDR3 is CASSNLYQKEYF. The CDR3 nucleotides are TGTGCCAGCAGTAACCTATATCAGAAGGAGTACTTC.

The J gene is TRBJ1-4, the V gene TRBV28; D not resolved. The V gene's germline CDR1 is MDHEN and CDR2 SYDVKM. The V end lost 0 bases, the J end lost 5 bases, and 7 bases lay between the germline ends. This CDR3 is built from 14 residues. CDR3 protein: CASSLWFANEKLFF. The CDR3 DNA reads TGTGCCAGCAGTTTATGGTTCGCGAATGAAAAACTGTTTTTT.

The rearrangement links TRBV5-1 to TRBJ1-1, with TRBD1 matching 9 bases. The germline V gene encodes CDR1 SGHRS and CDR2 YFSETQ. V was pared by 0 bases and J by 0 bases, with 9 bases of the junction left unmatched. The CDR3 loop spans 18 amino acids. CDR3 sequence (DNA): TGCGCCAGCAGCTTGGTCGGGACAGGGACCACCATGAACACTGAAGCTTTCTTT. Encoded protein: CASSLVGTGTTMNTEAFF.

The chain employs TRBV12-3 or TRBV12-4 and TRBJ1-3, with a possible D match to TRBD1 (6 bases). Trimming pared 6 bases from V and 0 bases from J, leaving 15 bases between. CDR3 length: 16 residues. CDR3 in DNA: TGTGCCAGCAGCCCGCGACAGGCTGACTCTGGAAACACCATATATTTT. Its protein is CASSPRQADSGNTIYF.

The chain uses TRBV2 and TRBJ1-2; D is unclear. Germline V gives CDR1 SNHLY, CDR2 FYNNEI. Trimming pared 9 bases from V and 5 bases from J, leaving 7 bases between. The CDR3 is made up of 10 amino acids. CDR3 in DNA: TGTGCCAGTTACAGTTATGGCTACACCTTC. Its translation is CASYSYGYTF.

This chain joins TRBV4-3 and TRBJ1-2, with 7 bases fitting TRBD1. CDR3 length equals 17 residues. From germline, CDR1 is LGHNA and CDR2 YSLEER. V was pared by 4 bases and J by 13 bases, with 24 bases of the junction left unmatched. The CDR3 DNA reads TGCGCCAGCAGCCTCGGGACAGCCGGGAGGGGGGAGCCGATACGCACCTTC. Translating gives CASSLGTAGRGEPIRTF.

This clonotype was observed a single time. V gene TRBV30 combines with J gene TRBJ1-1; D gene unclear. This CDR3 has 12 amino acids. The germline V gene encodes CDR1 GTSNPN and CDR2 SVGIG (reference sequence). V lost 0 bases to trimming and J lost 3 bases, with 5 bases between them. The CDR3 region is CAWSVQDTEAFF. The DNA of the CDR3 is TGTGCCTGGAGTGTACAAGACACTGAAGCTTTCTTT.

The chain is built from TRBV28 and TRBJ2-5; 9 nucleotides align to TRBD1. In germline, CDR1 is MDHEN, CDR2 SYDVKM. The trim removed 6 bases at V and 2 bases at J, leaving 7 bases unmatched. The CDR3 spans 15 residues. Here the CDR3 DNA reads TGTGCCAGCAGGATGGGACAGGGCAATCAAGAGACCCAGTACTTC. This translates into CASRMGQGNQETQYF.

This chain joins TRBV5-1 and TRBJ1-1; tentative D call: TRBD1 (5 bases). Germline V gene lookup returns CDR1 SGHRS and CDR2 YFSETQ. The V end was cut by 0 bases, the J end by 1 base, with 10 bases between. The CDR3 extends over 15 amino acids. CDR3 DNA: TGCGCCAGCAGCTTGGCTTGGACACCGAACACTGAAGCTTTCTTT. Its translation: CASSLAWTPNTEAFF.